What follows are 24 T cell receptor beta chains derived from one specimen sequenced in a study of cytomegalovirus exposure and HLA in healthy donors. PCR used 60 Vbeta primers and 13 Jbeta primers. The repertoire was sequenced with immunoSEQ multiplex PCR; TCRdb's copy has only in-frame clones and lacks some. Among some 140,000 clones listed, 65% to 80% were seen once. Material for sequencing was PBMCs. The receptors come from a man aged 35-49 years in good health and CMV-seropositive.

This clone appeared a few times. The chain combines TRBV18 with TRBJ2-2, with 8 nucleotides matching TRBD1. This CDR3 is 16 amino acids long. With 3 bases clipped from V and 1 base from J, the junction kept 4 bases outside the gene matches. Germline V lookup: CDR1 KGHSH, CDR2 LQKENI. Here the CDR3 reads CASSPVGTGNTGELFF. The CDR3 DNA reads as TGTGCCAGCTCACCGGTCGGGACAGGGAACACCGGGGAGCTGTTTTTT.

This chain uses TRBV5-8 with TRBJ1-6; D not resolved. Looked up from germline, CDR1 is SGHTS and CDR2 is YDEGEE. V dropped 0 bases and J dropped 11 bases, with 9 bases sitting between them. The CDR3 consists of 13 residues. The CDR3 region is CASSLDGGTPLHF. The CDR3 DNA reads as TGTGCCAGCAGCTTGGACGGAGGGACACCCCTCCACTTT.

This chain links TRBV30 with TRBJ1-4; D is undetermined. This CDR3 has 13 amino acids. V dropped 5 bases and J dropped 7 bases, with 14 bases sitting between them. Germline lookup yields CDR1 GTSNPN and CDR2 SVGIG (reference sequence). The CDR3 reads CAWASVASEKLFF. DNA for the CDR3: TGTGCCTGGGCTTCGGTAGCGAGTGAAAAACTGTTTTTT.

This clone was detected a few times. This chain uses TRBV6-1 with TRBJ2-7, with 13 bases fitting TRBD2. Losses at the gene ends were 5 bases for V and 0 bases for J; bases not matched to a gene: 10. The CDR3 is made up of 18 amino acids. Germline loops: CDR1 MNHNS, CDR2 SASEGT. CDR3 region: CASSKGLAGVGVSYEQYF. The CDR3 DNA sequence: TGTGCCAGCAGTAAAGGACTAGCGGGAGTGGGGGTCTCCTACGAGCAGTACTTC.

This chain connects TRBV5-1 to TRBJ2-3, with 9 nucleotides matching TRBD2. The length of the CDR3 is 15 residues. The germline V gene has CDR1 SGHRS and CDR2 YFSETQ. V lost 1 base, J lost 4 bases, and 4 bases stayed unmatched. CDR3 amino acids: CASSLRLADSDTQYF. CDR3 bases: TGCGCCAGCAGCTTGCGACTAGCGGATTCAGATACGCAGTATTTT.

V usage is TRBV18 and J usage is TRBJ1-6; D unclear. V was clipped by 3 bases and J by 4 bases, with 10 bases between them. The CDR3 loop spans 15 amino acids. Germline V lookup: CDR1 KGHSH, CDR2 LQKENI. The chain's CDR3 is CASSPAAQYNSPLHF. As DNA, the CDR3 is TGTGCCAGCTCACCGGCCGCCCAGTATAATTCACCCCTCCACTTT. The full variable domain, rest sourced from reference TRBV18 and TRBJ1-6, is NAGVMQNPRHLVRRRGQEARLRCSPMKGHSHVYWYRQLPEEGLKFMVYLQKENIIDESGMPKERFSAEFPKEGPSILRIQQVVRGDSAAYFCASSPAAQYNSPLHFGNGTRLTVT.

The V gene is TRBV27, the J gene TRBJ1-5; 7 bases line up with TRBD1. Germline V gene lookup returns CDR1 MNHEY and CDR2 SMNVEV (reference sequence). V shed 4 bases and J 2 bases; nucleotides not matched to a gene: 5. There are 15 residues in the CDR3. For the CDR3, the DNA is TGTGCCAGCAGTTCCCTTGGACAGGGCAATCAGCCCCAGCATTTT. Protein product: CASSSLGQGNQPQHF.

This chain links TRBV9 with TRBJ2-1; the match to TRBD1 covers 8 bases. Germline loops: CDR1 SGDLS, CDR2 YYNGEE. CDR3 size: 12 residues. With V trimmed by 4 bases and J by 8 bases, 2 bases remained unmatched. In DNA, the CDR3 is TGTGCCAGCAGCCAGACAGGGGATGAGCAGTTCTTC. Its protein is CASSQTGDEQFF.

This clone showed up just once. The chain carries TRBV29-1 and TRBJ2-7; D uncertain. V was trimmed by 4 bases and J by 0 bases, leaving 10 bases between them. CDR3 length: 13 residues. Germline values: CDR1 SQVTM, CDR2 ANQGSEA. CDR3 DNA sequence: TGCAGCGTTGGAGCGCCTTCCTCCTACGAGCAGTACTTC. It specifies CSVGAPSSYEQYF.

The chain joins TRBV5-4 to TRBJ2-7; TRBD1 might be the D (6 bases). This CDR3 has 13 residues. Germline V gene sequence: CDR1 SGHNT, CDR2 YYREEE (reference sequence). The V end was cut by 9 bases, the J end by 0 bases, with 13 bases between. The CDR3 reads CATGQQSSYEQYF. DNA of the CDR3: TGTGCCACCGGACAGCAGAGCTCCTACGAGCAGTACTTC.

CDR3 residues: CASRLATNEKLFF. The CDR3 region has the DNA TGTGCCAGCAGGCTAGCAACTAATGAAAAACTGTTTTTT. The chain couples TRBV6-5 to TRBJ1-4; D is ambiguous. The CDR3 loop spans 13 amino acids. Deletions cut 6 bases from V and 0 bases from J, with 5 bases between. Germline CDR1 reads MNHEY; CDR2 reads SVGAGI.

The J gene is TRBJ2-3, the V gene TRBV7-2; D is possibly TRBD1 (6 bases). Germline CDR1 SGHTA, CDR2 FQGNSA. Trimming stripped 2 bases from V and 5 bases from J, with 11 bases between. This CDR3 contains 14 residues. In nucleotides, the CDR3 is TGTGCCAGCAGCTTACAGGGGCAGGGAGATACGCAGTATTTT. It encodes CASSLQGQGDTQYF. The full variable domain, with the rest looked up from reference TRBV7-2 and TRBJ2-3, is GAGVSQSPSNKVTEKGKDVELRCDPISGHTALYWYRQSLGQGLEFLIYFQGNSAPDKSGLPSDRFSAERTGGSVSTLTIQRTQQEDSAVYLCASSLQGQGDTQYFGPGTRLTVL.

The chain employs TRBV28 and TRBJ2-7; tentative D call: TRBD2 (6 bases). Germline CDR1 MDHEN, CDR2 SYDVKM. The V gene lost 5 bases and the J gene lost 1 base, with 15 bases spanning the gap. The CDR3 extends over 15 amino acids. DNA for the CDR3: TGTGCCAGCAGTCTGGACGGGAGATTATCCTACGAGCAGTACTTC. Residues: CASSLDGRLSYEQYF.

This clone was seen once. The junction shows a germline mismatch at one end, possibly a read error. The CDR3 nucleotides read TGTGCTAGCAGCTTAGACTTACGGGAGACCCAGTACTTC. Encoded protein: CASSLDLRETQYF. The V call is TRBV7-7, the J call TRBJ2-5; D uncertain. Germline V gene sequence: CDR1 SSHAT, CDR2 FNYEAQ (reference sequence). The CDR3 length is 13 residues.

This sequence joins TRBV29-1 and TRBJ1-5, with D unresolved. The CDR3 length is 13 residues. The V end was cut by 0 bases, the J end by 0 bases, with 3 bases between. The germline CDR1 and CDR2 sequences are SQVTM and ANQGSEA. The CDR3 reads CSVEDLSNQPQHF. The DNA for the CDR3 is TGCAGCGTTGAAGATCTTAGCAATCAGCCCCAGCATTTT.

CDR3 residues: CASSHPYGTQYF. For the CDR3, the DNA is TGCGCCAGCAGCCACCCATACGGGACCCAGTACTTC. V usage is TRBV4-1 and J usage is TRBJ2-5; D unresolved. Germline loops: CDR1 MGHRA, CDR2 YSYEKL. This CDR3 has 12 residues. V lost 3 bases to trimming and J lost 7 bases, with 9 bases between them.

The V and J genes are TRBV2 and TRBJ1-5, with D tentatively TRBD1 (5 bases). CDR1 is SNHLY and CDR2 is FYNNEI in the germline V gene. The CDR3 has 14 amino acids. The germline V and J ends were trimmed by 4 bases and 6 bases, with 13 bases remaining between them. Written as DNA, the CDR3 is TGTGCCAGCAGTGCTCAGGGAAAGAGTCAGCCCCAGCATTTT. Translating it yields CASSAQGKSQPQHF.

This clone has just one count. This chain connects TRBV18 to TRBJ1-6, with a weak D call TRBD1 (5 bases). The germline gives CDR1 KGHSH, CDR2 LQKENI. The CDR3 extends over 16 amino acids. With 0 bases removed from V and 7 bases from J, the gap between germline ends came to 13 bases. The CDR3 region is CASSPPVGAGNSPLHF. As DNA, the CDR3 is TGTGCCAGCTCACCACCGGTCGGGGCGGGAAATTCACCCCTCCACTTT.

The chain links TRBV7-9 to TRBJ1-2; perhaps TRBD1 as D (5 bases). Between the trimmed V and J ends, which lost 7 bases and 6 bases, there was a span of 12 bases. Germline CDR1 and CDR2: SEHNR and FQNEAQ (reference sequence). This CDR3 has 12 amino acids. The CDR3 here is CASMIDSHGYTF. In DNA, the CDR3 is TGTGCCAGCATGATAGACAGCCATGGCTACACCTTC.

The rearrangement uses TRBV11-2 and TRBJ2-7; 7 bases line up with TRBD2. V lost 5 bases and J lost 2; bases outside the gene matches: 9. Germline V CDR1 and CDR2: SGHAT, FQNNGV. There are 15 residues in the CDR3. DNA for the CDR3: TGTGCCAGCAGCCGACCACGGGGGGAGACCTACGAGCAGTACTTC. It encodes CASSRPRGETYEQYF.

The genes are TRBV5-5 and TRBJ2-1; 10 bases line up with TRBD1. V lost 3 bases and J lost 7; bases outside the gene matches: 7. The CDR3 consists of 15 residues. Germline values: CDR1 SGHKS, CDR2 YYEKEE (reference sequence). CDR3 region: CASSSPGTGANEQFF. CDR3 DNA: TGTGCCAGCAGCTCACCGGGGACAGGGGCTAATGAGCAGTTCTTC.

The chain recombines TRBV30 with TRBJ1-5; 7 positions agree with TRBD1. The CDR3 runs to 15 residues. Germline loops: CDR1 GTSNPN, CDR2 SVGIG (reference sequence). The junction had 6 bases not matched to a gene; V was cut back by 1 base and J by 3 bases. CDR3 DNA sequence: TGTGCCTGGAGTGGGGGGACAGCCCTCAATCAGCCCCAGCATTTT. Translation gives CAWSGGTALNQPQHF.

The rearrangement uses TRBV2 and TRBJ2-2; possible D gene TRBD1, 5 bases. This CDR3 spans 17 amino acids. Trimming removed 4 bases from V and 3 bases from J, with 18 bases in between. The germline V gene has CDR1 SNHLY and CDR2 FYNNEI. The CDR3 region is CASSGAQGGGDTGELFF. CDR3 DNA: TGTGCCAGCAGTGGGGCCCAGGGCGGCGGCGACACCGGGGAGCTGTTTTTT.

This clone was observed a few times. In DNA form, the CDR3 reads TGTGCCAGTAGGGCACTGTACGGTGACGGGCAGCCCCAGCATTTT. Protein: CASRALYGDGQPQHF. The chain uses TRBV19 and TRBJ1-5; D is ambiguous. The CDR3 is made up of 15 amino acids. Trimming took off 6 bases at V and 7 bases at J, with 19 bases between the two ends. CDR1 and CDR2 from the germline V gene are LNHDA and SQIVND (reference sequence).